These 5 T cell receptor beta chains originate from one sample sequenced in a study of radiation and T cells in renal cell carcinoma. Regarding time point: blood 4 weeks post-SBRT, at nephrectomy. Indicated treatment: 15 Gy SBRT to primary tumor, nephrectomy 4 weeks later. Repertoires were generated with immunoSEQ multiplex PCR, while TCRdb's copy carries only in-frame clones and drops some. This table holds fewer than 80,000 clones, less than 90% found once. Sequences were derived from blood, sampled from a patient whose treatment included radiotherapy and nephrectomy. Receptors originate from a woman aged 60 to 75 with renal cell carcinoma.

This sequence joins TRBV5-1 and TRBJ1-1; D is ambiguous. The CDR3 length is 13 residues. Germline CDR1 and CDR2: SGHRS and YFSETQ. Trimming took off 3 bases at V and 0 bases at J, with 6 bases between the two ends. In DNA, the CDR3 is TGCGCCAGCAGCTGGGAGTTGAACACTGAAGCTTTCTTT. Translating gives CASSWELNTEAFF.

This chain joins TRBV18 and TRBJ2-1, with D perhaps TRBD1 (6 bases). There are 15 residues in the CDR3. Germline CDR1 reads KGHSH; CDR2 reads LQKENI. The V end was cut by 3 bases, the J end by 8 bases, with 17 bases between. The CDR3 DNA follows: TGTGCCAGCTCACCGGGGGCCGACAGTTTCGATGAGCAGTTCTTC. It specifies CASSPGADSFDEQFF.

V is TRBV6-1 and J is TRBJ2-7; 8 positions agree with TRBD1. The CDR3 spans 14 residues. J gave up 3 bases and V 6 bases, and 7 bases lay outside the gene matches. Germline V gives CDR1 MNHNS, CDR2 SASEGT. The CDR3 region has the DNA TGTGCCAGCAGCCCACGGGGACAGGACTACGAGCAGTACTTC. Its translation: CASSPRGQDYEQYF.

This clone has only a few counts. This sequence joins TRBV4-1 and TRBJ1-5; 7 positions match TRBD1. CDR1 is MGHRA and CDR2 is YSYEKL in the germline V gene. This CDR3 is 16 amino acids long. The V segment lost 3 bases and the J segment 3 bases; nucleotides outside the gene matches: 8. The CDR3 region is CASSQESRGANQPQHF. Here the CDR3 DNA reads TGCGCCAGCAGCCAGGAGAGCAGGGGGGCCAATCAGCCCCAGCATTTT.

This chain links TRBV6-1 with TRBJ2-1, with D possibly TRBD2 on 5 matching bases. V was shortened by 4 bases and J by 3 bases, with 10 bases between the two germline ends. This CDR3 comprises 14 residues. Germline loops: CDR1 MNHNS, CDR2 SASEGT. The CDR3 DNA sequence: TGTGCCAGCAGTGCTCTAGCAATCTACAATGAGCAGTTCTTC. Its translation: CASSALAIYNEQFF.